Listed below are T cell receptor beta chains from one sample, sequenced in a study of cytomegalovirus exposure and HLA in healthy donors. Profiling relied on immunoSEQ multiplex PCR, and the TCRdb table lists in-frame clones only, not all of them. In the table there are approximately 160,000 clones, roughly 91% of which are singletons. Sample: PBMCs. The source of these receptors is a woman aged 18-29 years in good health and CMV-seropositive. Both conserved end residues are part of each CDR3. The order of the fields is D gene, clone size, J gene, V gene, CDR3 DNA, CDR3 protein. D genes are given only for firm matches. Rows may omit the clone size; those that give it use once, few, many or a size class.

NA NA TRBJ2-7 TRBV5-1 TGCGCCAGCAGCGCGGACTGGCCCGGATACGAGCAGTACTTC CASSADWPGYEQYF
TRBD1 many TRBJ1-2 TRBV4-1 TGCGCCAGCAGCCAGGGACCGGGACAGGGAAACTATGGCTACACCTTC CASSQGPGQGNYGYTF
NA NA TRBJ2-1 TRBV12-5 TGTGCTAGTGGCTCCGTAAACAATGAGCAGTTCTTC CASGSVNNEQFF
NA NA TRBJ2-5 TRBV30 TGTGCCTGGCGCCTGGGGGGGCGCGGGGAGACCCAGTACTTC CAWRLGGRGETQYF
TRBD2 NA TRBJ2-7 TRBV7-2 TGTGCCAGCAGTTCAATAGCGGGAGTCCCCTACGAGCAGTACTTC CASSSIAGVPYEQYF
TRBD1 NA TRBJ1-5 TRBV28 TGTGCCACCCAAGACAGGGGCAATCAGCCCCAGCATTTT CATQDRGNQPQHF
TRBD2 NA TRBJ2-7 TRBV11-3 TGTGCCAGCAGCTTAGTGGGACTAGCGGGGCCCTCCTACGAGCAGTACTTC CASSLVGLAGPSYEQYF
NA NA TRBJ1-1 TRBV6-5 TGTGCCAGCAGTCTCTCGGCGAGGGATGAAGCTTTCTTT CASSLSARDEAFF
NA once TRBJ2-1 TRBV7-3 TGTGCCAGCAGCTCGTTAGTATCCTCCTACAATGAGCAGTTCTTC CASSSLVSSYNEQFF
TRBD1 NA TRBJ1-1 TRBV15 TGTGCCACCAGCAGGGGGGGACAGGGTAACACTGAAGCTTTCTTT CATSRGGQGNTEAFF
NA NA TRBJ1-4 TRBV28 TGTGCCAGCAGGTCGTCAGGGCCTAATGAAAAACTGTTTTTT CASRSSGPNEKLFF
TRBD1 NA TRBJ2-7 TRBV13 TGTGCCAGCAGCCCTACGGACAGGCCCTACGAGCAGTACTTC CASSPTDRPYEQYF
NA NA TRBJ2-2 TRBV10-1 TGCGCCAGCAGTGAGGGGAGATTAGCGGCCACCGGGGAGCTGTTTTTT CASSEGRLAATGELFF
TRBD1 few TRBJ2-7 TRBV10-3 TGTGCCATCAGGGATACAGGGGGCGGGGTCGAGCAGTACTTC CAIRDTGGGVEQYF
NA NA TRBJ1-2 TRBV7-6 TGTGCCAGCAGCTTAGAATCAGAAGCGGCCTATGGCTACACCTTC CASSLESEAAYGYTF
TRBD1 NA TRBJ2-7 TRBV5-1 TGCGCCAGCAGCTTACTGACAGGGGGCATCTACGAGCAGTACTTC CASSLLTGGIYEQYF
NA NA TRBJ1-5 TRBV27 TGTGCCAGCAGTTACAGGTTCGATCAGCCCCAGCATTTT CASSYRFDQPQHF
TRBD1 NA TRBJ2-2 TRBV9 TGTGCCAGCAGCGATGAGGGCTCCGGGACAGGGGGCTTCACCGGGGAGCTGTTTTTT CASSDEGSGTGGFTGELFF
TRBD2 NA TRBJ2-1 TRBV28 TGTGCCAGCAGTACCTTACGCCTTACTAGCGCCCCCTACAATGAGCAGTTCTTC CASSTLRLTSAPYNEQFF
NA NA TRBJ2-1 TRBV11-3 TGTGCCAGCAGCCCGCTTTCTGGGGGGAATGAGCAGTTCTTC CASSPLSGGNEQFF
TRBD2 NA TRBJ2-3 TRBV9 TGTGCCAGCTCCACTAGCGGGGCTCCCACAGATACGCAGTATTTT CASSTSGAPTDTQYF
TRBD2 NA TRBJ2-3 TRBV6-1 TGTGCCAGCAGTGAACCCCTAGCGGGTGATACGCAGTATTTT CASSEPLAGDTQYF
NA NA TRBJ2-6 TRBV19 TGTGCCAGTAGTAGTGATTGGGGTGGAGGCTCTGGGGCCAACGTCCTGACTTTC CASSSDWGGGSGANVLTF
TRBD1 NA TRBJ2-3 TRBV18 TGTGCCAGCTCACCGACAGGGAATTCAGCAGATACGCAGTATTTT CASSPTGNSADTQYF
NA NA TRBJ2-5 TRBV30 TGTGCCTGGACTACCCAAGAGACCCAGTACTTC CAWTTQETQYF
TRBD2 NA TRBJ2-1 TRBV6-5 TGTGCCAGCAGCCCCGGACTAGCGGGATCTGAGCAGTTCTTC CASSPGLAGSEQFF
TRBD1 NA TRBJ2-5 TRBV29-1 TGCAGCGATCGACAGGGAAAAGAGACCCAGTACTTC CSDRQGKETQYF
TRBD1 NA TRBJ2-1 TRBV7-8 TGTGCCAGCAGCGCCGACAGGGAGCGCAATGAGCAGTTCTTC CASSADRERNEQFF
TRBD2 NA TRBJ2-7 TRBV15 TGTGCCACCAGCGCCCCGGGCCCGGAGGCGGGAGGGATATACGAGCAGTACTTC CATSAPGPEAGGIYEQYF